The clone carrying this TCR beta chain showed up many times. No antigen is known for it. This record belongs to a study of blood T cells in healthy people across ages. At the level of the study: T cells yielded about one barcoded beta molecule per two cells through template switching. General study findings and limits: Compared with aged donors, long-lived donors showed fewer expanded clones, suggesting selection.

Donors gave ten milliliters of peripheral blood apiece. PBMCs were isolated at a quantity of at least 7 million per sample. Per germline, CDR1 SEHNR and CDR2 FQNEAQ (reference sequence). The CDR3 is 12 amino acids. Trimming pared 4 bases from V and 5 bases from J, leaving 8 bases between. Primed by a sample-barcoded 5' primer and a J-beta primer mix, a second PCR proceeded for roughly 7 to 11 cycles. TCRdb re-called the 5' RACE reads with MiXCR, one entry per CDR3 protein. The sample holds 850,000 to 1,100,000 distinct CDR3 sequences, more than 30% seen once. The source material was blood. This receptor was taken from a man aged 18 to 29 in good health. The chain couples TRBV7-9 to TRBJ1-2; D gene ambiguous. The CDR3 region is CASSSSPYGYTF. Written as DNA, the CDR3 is TGTGCCAGCAGCTCTAGCCCGTATGGCTACACCTTC. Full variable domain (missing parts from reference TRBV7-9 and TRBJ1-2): DTGVSQNPRHKITKRGQNVTFRCDPISEHNRLYWYRQTLGQGPEFLTYFQNEAQLEKSRLLSDRFSAERPKGSFSTLEIQRTEQGDSAMYLCASSSSPYGYTFGSGTRLTVV.